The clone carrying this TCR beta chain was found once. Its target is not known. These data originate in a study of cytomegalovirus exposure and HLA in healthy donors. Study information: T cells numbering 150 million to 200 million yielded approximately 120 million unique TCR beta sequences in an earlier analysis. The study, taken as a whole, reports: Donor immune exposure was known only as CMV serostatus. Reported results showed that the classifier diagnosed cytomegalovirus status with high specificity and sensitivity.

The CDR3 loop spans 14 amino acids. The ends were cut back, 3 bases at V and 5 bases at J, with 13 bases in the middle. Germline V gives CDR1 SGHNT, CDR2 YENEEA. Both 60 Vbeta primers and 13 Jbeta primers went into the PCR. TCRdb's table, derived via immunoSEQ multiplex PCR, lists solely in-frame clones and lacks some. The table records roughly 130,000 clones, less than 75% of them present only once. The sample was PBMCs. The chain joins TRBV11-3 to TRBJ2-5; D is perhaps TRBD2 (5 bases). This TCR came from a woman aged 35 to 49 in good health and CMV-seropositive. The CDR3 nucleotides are TGTGCCAGCAGCTTGCAGGCCCAGCGGGAGACCCAGTACTTC. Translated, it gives CASSLQAQRETQYF.